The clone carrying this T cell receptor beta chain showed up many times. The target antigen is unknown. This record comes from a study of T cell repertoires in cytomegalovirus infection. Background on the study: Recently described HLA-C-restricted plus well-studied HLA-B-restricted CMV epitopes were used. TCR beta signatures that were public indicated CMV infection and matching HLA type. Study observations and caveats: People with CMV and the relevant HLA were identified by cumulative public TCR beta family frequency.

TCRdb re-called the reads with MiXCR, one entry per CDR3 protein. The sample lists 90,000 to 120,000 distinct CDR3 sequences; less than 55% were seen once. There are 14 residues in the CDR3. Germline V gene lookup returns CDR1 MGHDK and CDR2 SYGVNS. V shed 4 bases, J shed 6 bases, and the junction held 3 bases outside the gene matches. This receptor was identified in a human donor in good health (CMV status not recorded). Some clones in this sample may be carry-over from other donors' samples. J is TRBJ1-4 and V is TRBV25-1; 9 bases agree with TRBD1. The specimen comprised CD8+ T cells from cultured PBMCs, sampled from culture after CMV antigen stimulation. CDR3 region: CASSAGQGYEKLFF. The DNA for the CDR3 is TGTGCCAGCAGTGCGGGACAGGGTTATGAAAAACTGTTTTTT.